What follows are 20 T cell receptor beta chains derived from one specimen sequenced in a study of post-analysis software for immune sequencing data. For these TCRs, the target antigens are not known. Regarding the study as a whole: There were four or five TRBV segments more frequent in patients than controls, and TRBV5-6, TRBV5-1 and TRBV20-1 were among them.

The TCR beta cDNA libraries carried unique molecular identifiers. TCRdb re-called the PCR reads through MiXCR, storing one row per CDR3 protein. The data contain under 200,000 distinct CDR3 sequences, roughly 30% of them seen just once; the ten biggest clones take up 3% to 3.5%. Material: blood. The receptors were sampled from a girl aged 2-17 years with multiple sclerosis.

This clonotype was seen more than once but under ten times. The chain links TRBV20-1 to TRBJ2-2, with TRBD1 matching 7 bases. V dropped 0 bases and J dropped 5; count of bases not matched to a gene: 6. This CDR3 spans 15 amino acids. Germline loops: CDR1 DFQATT, CDR2 SNEGSKA (reference sequence). CDR3: CSARDEGALTGELFF. In nucleotides, the CDR3 is TGCAGTGCTAGAGATGAGGGGGCGCTGACCGGGGAGCTGTTTTTT.

Ten or more counts support this clonotype. The chain joins TRBV20-1 to TRBJ2-1; possible D gene TRBD2, 6 bases. CDR3 length equals 16 residues. Germline CDR1 DFQATT, CDR2 SNEGSKA (reference sequence). Trimming stripped 2 bases from V and 0 bases from J, with 14 bases between. CDR3 nucleotides: TGCAGTGCTAGATCCCCGGACGGGAGCTCCTACAATGAGCAGTTCTTC. Translated, it gives CSARSPDGSSYNEQFF.

The chain couples TRBV6-5 to TRBJ2-3; tentative D call: TRBD2 (5 bases). Per germline, CDR1 MNHEY and CDR2 SVGAGI. With 2 bases removed from V and 8 bases from J, the gap between germline ends came to 14 bases. There are 14 residues in the CDR3. Here the CDR3 DNA reads TGTGCCAGCAGTTACGACCGGGATCCGGTTACGCAGTATTTT. Translation gives CASSYDRDPVTQYF.

This clonotype was seen many times. The V gene is TRBV20-1, the J gene TRBJ2-3; D gene uncertain. Germline CDR1 is DFQATT and CDR2 is SNEGSKA (reference sequence). The length of the CDR3 is 16 residues. With 2 bases removed from V and 2 bases from J, the gap between germline ends came to 17 bases. The CDR3: CSARNPLGQYTDTQYF. The CDR3 nucleotides are TGCAGTGCTAGAAACCCCCTAGGGCAGTACACAGATACGCAGTATTTT.

This clonotype was observed many times. The chain carries TRBV7-2 and TRBJ2-5, with 8 nucleotides matching TRBD2. In germline, CDR1 is SGHTA, CDR2 FQGNSA. The trim removed 4 bases at V and 3 bases at J, leaving 4 bases unmatched. CDR3 length: 14 amino acids. CDR3 nucleotide sequence: TGTGCCAGCAGCTCGAGCGGGAGAAAAGAGACCCAGTACTTC. Translation gives CASSSSGRKETQYF.

This chain connects TRBV20-1 to TRBJ2-7, with D tentatively TRBD2 (7 bases). This CDR3 has 14 residues. CDR1 is DFQATT and CDR2 is SNEGSKA in the germline V gene (reference sequence). The V end lost 1 base, the J end lost 5 bases, and 15 bases lay between the germline ends. CDR3 bases: TGCAGTGCTAGAGGGACTAGGGGGAGGAACGAGCAGTACTTC. It translates to CSARGTRGRNEQYF.

The table lists this clonotype with many counts. The V gene is TRBV29-1, the J gene TRBJ2-7; TRBD2 agrees at 7 bases. Trimming removed 1 base from V and 5 bases from J; junction bases left unmatched: 2. The germline V gene has CDR1 SQVTM and CDR2 ANQGSEA. The CDR3 spans 12 residues. CDR3 residues: CSVEAGGNEQYF. In nucleotides, the CDR3 is TGCAGCGTTGAAGCGGGGGGAAACGAGCAGTACTTC.

This clonotype has more than one count but fewer than ten. The V call is TRBV20-1, the J call TRBJ1-6, with a tentative D call TRBD1 (6 bases). CDR1 is DFQATT, CDR2 SNEGSKA, per germline (reference sequence). V was pared by 3 bases and J by 9 bases, with 15 bases between. The CDR3 covers 14 residues. The CDR3 reads CSASGQPDFSPLHF. DNA for the CDR3: TGCAGTGCTAGTGGACAGCCGGATTTTTCACCCCTCCACTTT.

For this clonotype: The junction departs from the called germline gene at one end, perhaps through a read error. The chain couples TRBV5-1 to TRBJ2-3, with 12 bases that match TRBD2. Germline V CDR1 and CDR2: SGHRS, YFSETQ. The CDR3 is 16 residues long. CDR3 DNA sequence: TGCGCCAGCAGCGGACTAGCGGGGCTGAGCACAGATACGCGGTATTTT. Its translation is CASSGLAGLSTDTRYF.

This chain uses TRBV29-1 with TRBJ1-1; D perhaps matches TRBD1 (5 bases). Trimming took 4 bases from V and 4 from J, leaving 13 bases between them. Per the germline V gene, CDR1 is SQVTM and CDR2 is ANQGSEA. The CDR3 runs to 13 residues. The CDR3 coding sequence is TGCAGCGTTGGGGGGGATTTAGCCACTGAAGCTTTCTTT. This codes for CSVGGDLATEAFF.

The genes are TRBV25-1 and TRBJ2-3; D perhaps matches TRBD1 (5 bases). The V and J ends lost 9 bases and 7 bases respectively, with 11 bases between them. Germline V lookup: CDR1 MGHDK, CDR2 SYGVNS. There are 11 residues in the CDR3. The CDR3 bases are TGTGCCAGTACCCAGGGATATACGCAGTATTTT. It yields the protein CASTQGYTQYF.

The chain links TRBV6-5 to TRBJ2-5; 15 positions match TRBD2. CDR1 and CDR2 (germline): MNHEY, SVGAGI. The CDR3 is 17 residues long. Losses at the gene ends were 3 bases for V and 11 bases for J; bases not matched to a gene: 13. The CDR3: CASSYHGLAGGSNEQYF. The CDR3 nucleotides are TGTGCCAGCAGTTATCACGGACTAGCGGGAGGGTCCAATGAGCAGTACTTC.

Ten or more counts support this clonotype. This chain uses TRBV20-1 with TRBJ1-5; 7 bases map to TRBD1. This CDR3 has 15 residues. In germline, CDR1 is DFQATT, CDR2 SNEGSKA (reference sequence). V shed 6 bases, J shed 3 bases, and the junction held 11 bases outside the gene matches. CDR3 in DNA: TGCAGTGCCACCCGGCAGGGGGATAACAATCAGCCCCAGCATTTT. Protein: CSATRQGDNNQPQHF.

The chain employs TRBV10-3 and TRBJ2-1, with 9 bases lining up with TRBD1. Germline-derived CDR1 and CDR2 are ENHRY and SYGVKD. With 0 bases clipped from V and 4 bases from J, the junction kept 1 base outside the gene matches. The CDR3 spans 15 residues. This chain's CDR3 is CAISESGTGYNEQFF. The CDR3 DNA sequence: TGTGCCATCAGTGAGTCTGGGACAGGGTACAATGAGCAGTTCTTC.

The chain has TRBV9 and TRBJ2-1; TRBD1 is a possible D gene (6 bases). Per the germline V gene, CDR1 is SGDLS and CDR2 is YYNGEE. With 0 bases removed from V and 0 bases from J, the gap between germline ends came to 7 bases. CDR3 length: 15 residues. The CDR3 sequence: CASSVEGDSYNEQFF. For the CDR3, the DNA is TGTGCCAGCAGCGTAGAGGGGGACTCCTACAATGAGCAGTTCTTC.

The table lists this clonotype with many counts. The chain employs TRBV4-2 and TRBJ1-2; D not certain. CDR1 is LGHNA and CDR2 is YNFKEQ in the germline V gene. V dropped 4 bases and J dropped 3 bases, with 9 bases sitting between them. This CDR3 is built from 13 residues. The CDR3 DNA sequence: TGTGCCAGCAGCCCAGGATCCGACTATGGCTACACCTTC. Protein: CASSPGSDYGYTF.

Notes on this clonotype: The junction differs from germline at one of its ends, possibly a read error. V and J are TRBV5-1 and TRBJ1-2; D may be TRBD1 (6 bases). The CDR3 has 13 residues. The germline gives CDR1 SGHRS, CDR2 YFSETQ. CDR3 nucleotides: TGCGCCAGCAGCTTGGAACAGGGCCATGGCTTCACCTTC. Protein: CASSLEQGHGFTF.

This clonotype was counted at least ten times. This chain links TRBV29-1 with TRBJ2-1, with a weak D call TRBD1 (6 bases). The V and J ends lost 1 base and 6 bases respectively, with 13 bases between them. CDR3 length: 14 residues. Germline V gene lookup returns CDR1 SQVTM and CDR2 ANQGSEA. The chain's CDR3 is CSVEAPGTFNEQFF. DNA for the CDR3: TGCAGCGTTGAAGCGCCCGGGACATTCAATGAGCAGTTCTTC.

Concerning this clonotype itself: One junction end disagrees with the germline gene, perhaps due to a read error. The rearrangement links TRBV5-1 to TRBJ2-2, with D possibly being TRBD1 or TRBD2 (5 bases each). The CDR3 covers 16 residues. The germline V gene has CDR1 SGHRS and CDR2 YFSETQ. This chain's CDR3 is CASSLGQLLNTGEPFF. The CDR3 DNA follows: TGCGCCAGCAGCTTGGGACAGCTCTTGAACACCGGGGAGCCGTTTTTT.

There are many counts of this clonotype. The chain uses TRBV7-8 and TRBJ2-1; D uncertain. CDR1 and CDR2 from the germline V gene are SGHVS and FQNEAQ. The CDR3 is made up of 11 amino acids. V lost 1 base to trimming and J lost 9 bases, with 4 bases between them. CDR3 DNA sequence: TGTGCCAGCAGCTTAGGGTCTGAGCAGTTCTTC. Amino acids: CASSLGSEQFF.